Each of the 9 T cell receptor beta chains below was sequenced from the same sample in a study of glioma-infiltrating T cells after dendritic cell vaccination. TCRdb's copy holds only in-frame clones and misses some; the assay was immunoSEQ multiplex PCR. There are roughly 60,000 clones in the sample; 86% occur only once, and under 14% lies in the top ten. Time point of the sample: after dendritic cell vaccination, including at tumor progression/relapse. The material sequenced was blood, taken after dendritic cell vaccination. The receptors were sampled from a human donor with glioblastoma.

The chain joins TRBV7-2 to TRBJ1-5; perhaps TRBD1 as D (5 bases). V lost 5 bases, J lost 7 bases, and 12 bases lay in between. This CDR3 contains 13 residues. CDR1 and CDR2 from the germline V gene are SGHTA and FQGNSA. In DNA form, the CDR3 reads TGTGCCAGCAGCCCGTGGGGGGACCAGCCCCAGCATTTT. Translation gives CASSPWGDQPQHF.

The genes are TRBV6-5 and TRBJ1-1; possible D gene TRBD1, 6 bases. This CDR3 contains 13 residues. Germline-derived CDR1 and CDR2 are MNHEY and SVGAGI. V gave up 4 bases and J gave up 11 bases, with 17 bases separating them. The CDR3 here is CASSSLGGGKAFF. The CDR3 nucleotides read TGTGCCAGCAGTTCTCTAGGGGGGGGTAAGGCTTTCTTT.

J is TRBJ1-3 and V is TRBV25-1, with no clear D. Trimming pared 10 bases from V and 3 bases from J, leaving 10 bases between. CDR3 length: 12 amino acids. Germline loops: CDR1 MGHDK, CDR2 SYGVNS. The CDR3 DNA reads TGTGCCACCGGAGCGTTTGGAAACACCATATATTTT. As protein: CATGAFGNTIYF.

The rearrangement joins TRBV6-5 to TRBJ2-5, with TRBD1 matching 8 bases. With V trimmed by 7 bases and J by 4 bases, 2 bases remained unmatched. CDR1 and CDR2 from the germline V gene are MNHEY and SVGAGI. This CDR3 comprises 12 residues. The DNA of the CDR3 is TGTGCCAGCAATACAGGGGGAGAGACCCAGTACTTC. Amino acid sequence: CASNTGGETQYF.

The chain couples TRBV5-5 to TRBJ2-7; perhaps TRBD1 as D (6 bases). V was shortened by 2 bases and J by 5 bases, with 23 bases between the two germline ends. CDR1 is SGHKS, CDR2 YYEKEE, per germline (reference sequence). The CDR3 extends over 17 amino acids. CDR3 sequence: CASSLKTGFVLVDEQYF. In DNA, the CDR3 is TGTGCCAGCAGCTTAAAGACAGGTTTCGTTTTAGTGGACGAGCAGTACTTC.

The chain combines TRBV4-3 with TRBJ2-7; 7 nucleotides agree with TRBD1. J lost 2 bases, V lost 1 base, and 5 bases had no gene match. The CDR3 is 15 residues long. Germline V CDR1 and CDR2: LGHNA, YSLEER. Here the CDR3 reads CASSQGAGGAYEQYF. The CDR3 bases are TGCGCCAGCAGCCAAGGGGCAGGGGGTGCCTACGAGCAGTACTTC.

J is TRBJ1-1 and V is TRBV15, with 10 positions matching TRBD1. The CDR3 has 15 residues. The trim removed 1 base at V and 7 bases at J, leaving 6 bases unmatched. Per germline, CDR1 LNHNV and CDR2 YYDKDF (reference sequence). The CDR3: CATSRGPGTGVEAFF. The CDR3 DNA is TGTGCCACCAGCAGAGGTCCCGGGACAGGGGTTGAAGCTTTCTTT.

The genes are TRBV5-1 and TRBJ2-1; a weak D match, TRBD2 (7 bases). The V gene's germline CDR1 is SGHRS and CDR2 YFSETQ. There are 14 residues in the CDR3. Trimming pared 5 bases from V and 7 bases from J, leaving 16 bases between. The CDR3 DNA is TGCGCCAGCAGAAACTCGGGGGGCGGGAATGAGCAGTTCTTC. The encoded protein is CASRNSGGGNEQFF.

The rearrangement uses TRBV28 and TRBJ1-5, with 9 bases that match TRBD1. The CDR3 spans 17 residues. Trimming took 6 bases from V and 3 from J; bases not matched to a gene: 12. Germline V gives CDR1 MDHEN, CDR2 SYDVKM. The CDR3 loop reads CASSPTSGTGNNQPQHF. The CDR3 nucleotides are TGTGCCAGCAGCCCGACTTCGGGGACAGGGAACAATCAGCCCCAGCATTTT.